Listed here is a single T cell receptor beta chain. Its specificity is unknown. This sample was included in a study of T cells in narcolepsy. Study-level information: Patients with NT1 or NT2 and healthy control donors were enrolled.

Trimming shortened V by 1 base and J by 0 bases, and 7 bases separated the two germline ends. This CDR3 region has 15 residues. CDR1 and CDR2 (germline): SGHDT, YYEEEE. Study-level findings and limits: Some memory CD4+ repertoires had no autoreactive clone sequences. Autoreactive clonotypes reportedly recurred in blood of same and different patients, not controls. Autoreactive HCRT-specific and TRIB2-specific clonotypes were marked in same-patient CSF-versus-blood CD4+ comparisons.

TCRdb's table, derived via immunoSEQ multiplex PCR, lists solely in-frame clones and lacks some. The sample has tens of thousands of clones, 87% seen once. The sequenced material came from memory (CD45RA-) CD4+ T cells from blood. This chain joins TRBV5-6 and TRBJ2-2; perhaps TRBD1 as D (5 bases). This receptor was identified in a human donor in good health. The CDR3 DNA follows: TGTGCCAGCAGCTTGCGCAGGGCGAACACCGGGGAGCTGTTTTTT. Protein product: CASSLRRANTGELFF.